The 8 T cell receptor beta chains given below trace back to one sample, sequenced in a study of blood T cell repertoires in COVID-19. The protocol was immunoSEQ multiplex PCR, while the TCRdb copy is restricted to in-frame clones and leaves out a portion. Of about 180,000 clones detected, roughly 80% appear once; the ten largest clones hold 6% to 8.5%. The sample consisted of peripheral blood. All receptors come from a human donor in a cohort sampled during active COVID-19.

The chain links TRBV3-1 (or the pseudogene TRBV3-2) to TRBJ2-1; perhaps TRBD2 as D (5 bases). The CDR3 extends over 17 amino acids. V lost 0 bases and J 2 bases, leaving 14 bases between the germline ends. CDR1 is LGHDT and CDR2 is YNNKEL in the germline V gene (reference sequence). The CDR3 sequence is CASSQETQRIPYNEQFF. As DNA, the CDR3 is TGTGCCAGCAGCCAAGAAACCCAGCGGATACCCTACAATGAGCAGTTCTTC.

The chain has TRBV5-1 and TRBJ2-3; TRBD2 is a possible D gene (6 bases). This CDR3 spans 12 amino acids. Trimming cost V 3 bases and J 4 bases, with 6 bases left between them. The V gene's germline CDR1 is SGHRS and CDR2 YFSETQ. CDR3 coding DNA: TGCGCCAGCAGCTGGGAGGCAGATACGCAGTATTTT. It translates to CASSWEADTQYF.

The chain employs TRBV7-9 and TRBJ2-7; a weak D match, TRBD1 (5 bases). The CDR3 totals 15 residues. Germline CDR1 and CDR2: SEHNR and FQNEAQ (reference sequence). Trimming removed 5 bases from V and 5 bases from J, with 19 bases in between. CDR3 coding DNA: TGTGCCAGCAGCGATGTAGAGACAGTCCCTCACGAGCAGTACTTC. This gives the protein CASSDVETVPHEQYF.

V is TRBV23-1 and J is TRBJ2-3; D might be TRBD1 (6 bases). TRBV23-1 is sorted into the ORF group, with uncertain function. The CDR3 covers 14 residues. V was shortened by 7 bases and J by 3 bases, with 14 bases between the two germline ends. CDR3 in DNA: TGCGCCAGCATTTATCAGGGGCGGACAGATACGCAGTATTTT. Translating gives CASIYQGRTDTQYF.

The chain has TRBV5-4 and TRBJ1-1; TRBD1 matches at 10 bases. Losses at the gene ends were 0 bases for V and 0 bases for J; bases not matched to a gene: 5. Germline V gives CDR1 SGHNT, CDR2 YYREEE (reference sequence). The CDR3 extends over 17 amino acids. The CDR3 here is CASSLGGDRGMNTEAFF. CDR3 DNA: TGTGCCAGCAGCTTGGGGGGGGACAGGGGCATGAACACTGAAGCTTTCTTT.

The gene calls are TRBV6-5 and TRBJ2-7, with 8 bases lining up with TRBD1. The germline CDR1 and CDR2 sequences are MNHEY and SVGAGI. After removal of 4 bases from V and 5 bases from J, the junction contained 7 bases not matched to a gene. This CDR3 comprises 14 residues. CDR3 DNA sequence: TGTGCCAGCAGTTTCTCCCAGGGGGCGGACGAGCAGTACTTC. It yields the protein CASSFSQGADEQYF.

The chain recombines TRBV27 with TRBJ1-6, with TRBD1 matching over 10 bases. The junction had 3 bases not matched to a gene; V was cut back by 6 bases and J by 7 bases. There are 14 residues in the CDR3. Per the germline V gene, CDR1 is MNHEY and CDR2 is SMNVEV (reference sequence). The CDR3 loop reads CASRTTGGNSPLHF. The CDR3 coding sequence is TGTGCCAGCAGAACGACAGGGGGCAATTCACCCCTCCACTTT.

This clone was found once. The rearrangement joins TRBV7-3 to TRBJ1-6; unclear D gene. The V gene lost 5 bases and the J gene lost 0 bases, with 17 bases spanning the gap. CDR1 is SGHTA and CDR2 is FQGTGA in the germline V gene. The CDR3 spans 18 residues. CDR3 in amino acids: CASSLRGPDSSYNSPLHF. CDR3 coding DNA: TGTGCCAGCAGCCTAAGAGGTCCGGATTCCTCCTATAATTCACCCCTCCACTTT.